Following are 4 T cell receptor beta chains from one sample sequenced in a study of shared clonotypes between healthy human individuals. This table comes from immunoSEQ multiplex PCR, and its TCRdb copy is limited to in-frame clones, with some not included. The table records around 83,000 clones, 62% of them present only once. Sequenced: memory CD8+ T cells sorted from blood. Noted subset: CD45RO+ cells pooled with CCR7-negative TemRA cells. The source is a man aged 25 to 40 in good health.

There are a few counts of this clone. J is TRBJ1-2 and V is TRBV5-6; a possible D gene is TRBD1 (6 bases). The germline gives CDR1 SGHDT, CDR2 YYEEEE. V shed 0 bases and J shed 5 bases, with 8 bases lying between them. This CDR3 comprises 13 residues. The CDR3: CASSLDQGYGYTF. For the CDR3, the DNA is TGTGCCAGCAGCTTGGATCAGGGGTATGGCTACACCTTC.

By share, this clone counts as medium-sized. The chain carries TRBV11-2 and TRBJ2-3, with D perhaps matching TRBD2 (6 bases). The CDR3 sequence is 17 residues long. CDR1 is SGHAT, CDR2 FQNNGV, per germline. V was shortened by 0 bases and J by 1 base, with 14 bases between the two germline ends. DNA of the CDR3: TGTGCCAGCAGCTTAGATTCGGTTCCGGGGGGCACAGATACGCAGTATTTT. Its translation is CASSLDSVPGGTDTQYF.

The V and J genes are TRBV7-6 and TRBJ2-2; no firm D call. Germline lookup yields CDR1 SGHVS and CDR2 FNYEAQ. V dropped 3 bases and J dropped 4 bases, with 12 bases sitting between them. The CDR3 loop spans 15 amino acids. The CDR3 region is CASSFGVGRTGELFF. As DNA, the CDR3 is TGTGCCAGCAGCTTTGGGGTTGGACGCACCGGGGAGCTGTTTTTT.

The chain uses TRBV5-6 and TRBJ1-2; D is ambiguous. V gave up 0 bases and J gave up 2 bases, with 8 bases separating them. This CDR3 is built from 14 residues. CDR1 and CDR2 from the germline V gene are SGHDT and YYEEEE. The CDR3: CASSLVGSNYGYTF. The DNA of the CDR3 is TGTGCCAGCAGCTTGGTTGGCAGCAACTATGGCTACACCTTC. The full variable domain, rest sourced from reference TRBV5-6 and TRBJ1-2, is DAGVTQSPTHLIKTRGQQVTLRCSPKSGHDTVSWYQQALGQGPQFIFQYYEEEERQRGNFPDRFSGHQFPNYSSELNVNALLLGDSALYLCASSLVGSNYGYTFGSGTRLTVV.